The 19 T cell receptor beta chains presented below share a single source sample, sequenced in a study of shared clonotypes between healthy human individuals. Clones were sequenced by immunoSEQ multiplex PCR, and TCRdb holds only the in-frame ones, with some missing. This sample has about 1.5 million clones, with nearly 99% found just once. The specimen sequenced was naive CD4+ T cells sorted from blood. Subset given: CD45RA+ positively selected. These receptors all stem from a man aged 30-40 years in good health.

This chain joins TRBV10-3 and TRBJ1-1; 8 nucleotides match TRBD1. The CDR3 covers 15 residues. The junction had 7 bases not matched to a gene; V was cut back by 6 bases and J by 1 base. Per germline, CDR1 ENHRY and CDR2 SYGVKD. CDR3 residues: CAIRAGTGANTEAFF. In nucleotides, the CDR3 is TGTGCCATCAGGGCCGGGACAGGAGCGAACACTGAAGCTTTCTTT.

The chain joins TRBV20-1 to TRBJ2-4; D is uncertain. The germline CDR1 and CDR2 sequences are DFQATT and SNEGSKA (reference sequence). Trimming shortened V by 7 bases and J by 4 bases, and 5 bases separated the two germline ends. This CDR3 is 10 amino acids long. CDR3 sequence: CSVEKNIQYF. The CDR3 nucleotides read TGCAGTGTTGAGAAAAACATTCAGTACTTC.

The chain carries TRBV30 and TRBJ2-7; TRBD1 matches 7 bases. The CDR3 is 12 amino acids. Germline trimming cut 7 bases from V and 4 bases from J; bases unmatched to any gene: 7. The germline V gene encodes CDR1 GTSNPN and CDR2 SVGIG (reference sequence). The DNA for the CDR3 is TGTGCCTTGACAGGGTCTAAATACGAGCAGTACTTC. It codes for CALTGSKYEQYF.

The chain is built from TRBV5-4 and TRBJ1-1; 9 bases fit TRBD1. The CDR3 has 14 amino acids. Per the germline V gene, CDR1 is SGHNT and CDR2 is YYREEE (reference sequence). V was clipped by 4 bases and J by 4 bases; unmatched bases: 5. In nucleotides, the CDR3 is TGTGCCAGCAGCCGGACAGGGGAAGGCACTGAAGCTTTCTTT. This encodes CASSRTGEGTEAFF.

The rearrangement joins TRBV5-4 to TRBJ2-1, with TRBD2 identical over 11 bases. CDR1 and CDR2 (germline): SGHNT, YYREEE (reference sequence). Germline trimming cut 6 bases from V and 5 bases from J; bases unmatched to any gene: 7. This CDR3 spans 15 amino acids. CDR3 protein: CASNTGTSGDNEQFF. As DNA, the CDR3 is TGTGCCAGCAATACGGGGACTAGCGGTGACAATGAGCAGTTCTTC.

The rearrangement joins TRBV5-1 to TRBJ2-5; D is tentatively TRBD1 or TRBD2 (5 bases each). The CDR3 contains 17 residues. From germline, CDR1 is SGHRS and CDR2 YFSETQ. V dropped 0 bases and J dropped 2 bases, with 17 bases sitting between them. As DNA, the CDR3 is TGCGCCAGCAGCTTGGGAATGGGGGACCACTCACAAGAGACCCAGTACTTC. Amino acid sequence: CASSLGMGDHSQETQYF.

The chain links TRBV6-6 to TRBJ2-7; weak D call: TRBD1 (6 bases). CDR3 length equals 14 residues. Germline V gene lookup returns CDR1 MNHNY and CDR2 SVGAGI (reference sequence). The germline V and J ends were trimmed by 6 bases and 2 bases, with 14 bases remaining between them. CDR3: CASRLAWGPYEQYF. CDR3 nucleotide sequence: TGTGCCAGCAGATTAGCATGGGGGCCCTACGAGCAGTACTTC.

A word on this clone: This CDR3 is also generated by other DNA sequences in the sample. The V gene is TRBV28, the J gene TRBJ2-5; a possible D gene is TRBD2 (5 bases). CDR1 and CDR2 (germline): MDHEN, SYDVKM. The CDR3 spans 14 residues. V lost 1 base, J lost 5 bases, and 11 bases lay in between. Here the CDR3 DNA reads TGTGCCAGCAGTTTATCCAGCGGCCGTGAGACCCAGTACTTC. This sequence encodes CASSLSSGRETQYF.

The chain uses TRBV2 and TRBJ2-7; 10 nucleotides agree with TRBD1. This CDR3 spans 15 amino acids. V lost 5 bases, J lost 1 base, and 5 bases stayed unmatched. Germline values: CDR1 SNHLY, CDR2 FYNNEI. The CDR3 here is CASSHPGQGSYEQYF. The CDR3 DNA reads TGTGCCAGCAGTCATCCGGGACAGGGGTCCTACGAGCAGTACTTC.

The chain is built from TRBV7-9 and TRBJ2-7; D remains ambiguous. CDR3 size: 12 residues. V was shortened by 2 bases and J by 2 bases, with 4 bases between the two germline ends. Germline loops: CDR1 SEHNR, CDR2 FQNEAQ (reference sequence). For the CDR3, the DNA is TGTGCCAGCAGCTTACAGACCTACGAGCAGTACTTC. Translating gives CASSLQTYEQYF. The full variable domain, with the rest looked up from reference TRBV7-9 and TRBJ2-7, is DTGVSQNPRHKITKRGQNVTFRCDPISEHNRLYWYRQTLGQGPEFLTYFQNEAQLEKSRLLSDRFSAERPKGSFSTLEIQRTEQGDSAMYLCASSLQTYEQYFGPGTRLTVT.

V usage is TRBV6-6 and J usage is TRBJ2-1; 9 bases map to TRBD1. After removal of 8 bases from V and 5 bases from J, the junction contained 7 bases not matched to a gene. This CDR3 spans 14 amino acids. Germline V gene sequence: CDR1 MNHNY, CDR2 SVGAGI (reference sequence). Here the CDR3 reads CASDPGQGDNEQFF. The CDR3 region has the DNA TGTGCCAGCGACCCGGGACAGGGTGACAATGAGCAGTTCTTC.

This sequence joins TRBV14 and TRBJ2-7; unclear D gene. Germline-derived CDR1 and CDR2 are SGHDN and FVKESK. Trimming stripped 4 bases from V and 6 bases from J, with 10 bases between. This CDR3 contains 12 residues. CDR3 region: CASSPLLGEQYF. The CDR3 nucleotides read TGTGCCAGCAGCCCCCTCCTCGGCGAGCAGTACTTC.

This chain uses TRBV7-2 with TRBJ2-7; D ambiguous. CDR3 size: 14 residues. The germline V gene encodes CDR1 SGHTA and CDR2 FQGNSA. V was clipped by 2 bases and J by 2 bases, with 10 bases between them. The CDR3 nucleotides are TGTGCCAGCAGCTTATCTAAGGTGACCTACGAGCAGTACTTC. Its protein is CASSLSKVTYEQYF. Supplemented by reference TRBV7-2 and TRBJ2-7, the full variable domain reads GAGVSQSPSNKVTEKGKDVELRCDPISGHTALYWYRQSLGQGLEFLIYFQGNSAPDKSGLPSDRFSAERTGGSVSTLTIQRTQQEDSAVYLCASSLSKVTYEQYFGPGTRLTVT.

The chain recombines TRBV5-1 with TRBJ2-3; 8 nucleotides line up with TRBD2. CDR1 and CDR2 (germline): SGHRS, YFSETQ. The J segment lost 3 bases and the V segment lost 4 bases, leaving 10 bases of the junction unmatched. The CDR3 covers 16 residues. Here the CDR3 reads CASSPGGLVPTDTQYF. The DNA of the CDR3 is TGCGCCAGCAGCCCGGGGGGACTAGTTCCTACAGATACGCAGTATTTT.

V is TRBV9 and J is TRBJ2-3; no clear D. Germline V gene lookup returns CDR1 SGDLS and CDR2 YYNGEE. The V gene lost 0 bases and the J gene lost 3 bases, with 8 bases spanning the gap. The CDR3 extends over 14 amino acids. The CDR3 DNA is TGTGCCAGCAGCGTAGCGGCTATAACAGATACGCAGTATTTT. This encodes CASSVAAITDTQYF.

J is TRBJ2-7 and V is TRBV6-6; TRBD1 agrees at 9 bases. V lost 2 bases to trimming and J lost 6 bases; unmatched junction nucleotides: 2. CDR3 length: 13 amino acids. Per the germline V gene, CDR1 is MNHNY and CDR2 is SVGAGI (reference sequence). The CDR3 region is CASSYTTGGEQYF. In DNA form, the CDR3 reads TGTGCCAGCAGTTACACGACAGGGGGCGAGCAGTACTTC.

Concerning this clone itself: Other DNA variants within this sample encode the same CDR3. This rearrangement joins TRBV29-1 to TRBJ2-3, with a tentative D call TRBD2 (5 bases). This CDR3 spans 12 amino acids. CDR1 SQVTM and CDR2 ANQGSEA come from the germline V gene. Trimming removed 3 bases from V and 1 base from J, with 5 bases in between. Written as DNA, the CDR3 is TGCAGCGTTGAGGGAGGCACAGATACGCAGTATTTT. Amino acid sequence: CSVEGGTDTQYF.

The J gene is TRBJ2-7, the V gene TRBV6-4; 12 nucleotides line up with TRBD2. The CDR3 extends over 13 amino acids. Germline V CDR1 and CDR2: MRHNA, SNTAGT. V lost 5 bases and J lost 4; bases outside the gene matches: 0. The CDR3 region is CASSLAGGYEQYF. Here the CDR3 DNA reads TGTGCCAGCAGTCTAGCGGGAGGGTACGAGCAGTACTTC.

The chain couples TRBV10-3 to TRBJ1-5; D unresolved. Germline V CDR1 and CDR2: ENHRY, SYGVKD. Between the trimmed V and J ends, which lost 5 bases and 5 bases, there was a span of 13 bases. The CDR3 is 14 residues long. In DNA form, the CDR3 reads TGTGCCATCAGTCAGGCCTCTGGGGATCAGCCCCAGCATTTT. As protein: CAISQASGDQPQHF.